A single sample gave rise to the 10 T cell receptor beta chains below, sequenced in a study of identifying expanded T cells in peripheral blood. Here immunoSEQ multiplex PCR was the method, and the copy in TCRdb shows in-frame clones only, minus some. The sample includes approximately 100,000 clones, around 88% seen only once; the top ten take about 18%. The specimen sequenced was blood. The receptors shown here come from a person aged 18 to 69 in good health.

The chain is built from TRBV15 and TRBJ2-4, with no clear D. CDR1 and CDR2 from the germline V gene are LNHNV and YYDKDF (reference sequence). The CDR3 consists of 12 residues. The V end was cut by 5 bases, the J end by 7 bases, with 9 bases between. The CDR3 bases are TGTGCCACCAGCGCCCGGACCAACATTCAGTACTTC. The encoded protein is CATSARTNIQYF.

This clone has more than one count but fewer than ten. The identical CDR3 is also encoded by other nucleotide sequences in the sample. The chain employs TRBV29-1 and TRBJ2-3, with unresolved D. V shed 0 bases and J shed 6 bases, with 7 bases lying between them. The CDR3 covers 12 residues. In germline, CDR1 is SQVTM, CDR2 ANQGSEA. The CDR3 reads CSVEEAGDTQYF. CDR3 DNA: TGCAGCGTTGAAGAGGCCGGGGATACGCAGTATTTT.

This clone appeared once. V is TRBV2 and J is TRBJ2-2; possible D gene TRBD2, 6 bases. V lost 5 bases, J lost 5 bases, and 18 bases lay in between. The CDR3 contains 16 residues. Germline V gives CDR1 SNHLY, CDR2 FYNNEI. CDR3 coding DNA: TGTGCCAGCAGTATGACACGGGGGAGAGGGACCGGGGAGCTGTTTTTT. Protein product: CASSMTRGRGTGELFF. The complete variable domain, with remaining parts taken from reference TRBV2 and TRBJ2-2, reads EPEVTQTPSHQVTQMGQEVILRCVPISNHLYFYWYRQILGQKVEFLVSFYNNEISEKSEIFDDQFSVERPDGSNFTLKIRSTKLEDSAMYFCASSMTRGRGTGELFFGEGSRLTVL.

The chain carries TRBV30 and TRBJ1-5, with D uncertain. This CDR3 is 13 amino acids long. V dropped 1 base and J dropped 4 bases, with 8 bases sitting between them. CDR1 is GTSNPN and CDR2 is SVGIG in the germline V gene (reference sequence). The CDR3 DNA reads TGTGCCTGGAGTGGAACACGGAATCAGCCCCAGCATTTT. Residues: CAWSGTRNQPQHF.

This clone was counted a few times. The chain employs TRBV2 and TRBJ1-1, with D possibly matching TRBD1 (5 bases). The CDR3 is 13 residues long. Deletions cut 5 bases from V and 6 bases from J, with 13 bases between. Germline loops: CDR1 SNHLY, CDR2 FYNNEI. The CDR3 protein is CASSFSPTAEAFF. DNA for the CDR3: TGTGCCAGCAGTTTTAGCCCGACAGCTGAAGCTTTCTTT.

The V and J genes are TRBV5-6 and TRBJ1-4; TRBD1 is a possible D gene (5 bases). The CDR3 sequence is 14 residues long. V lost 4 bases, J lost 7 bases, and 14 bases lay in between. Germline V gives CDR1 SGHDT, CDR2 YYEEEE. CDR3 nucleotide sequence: TGTGCCAGCAGCCCGACAGCCTTAAGTGAAAAACTGTTTTTT. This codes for CASSPTALSEKLFF.

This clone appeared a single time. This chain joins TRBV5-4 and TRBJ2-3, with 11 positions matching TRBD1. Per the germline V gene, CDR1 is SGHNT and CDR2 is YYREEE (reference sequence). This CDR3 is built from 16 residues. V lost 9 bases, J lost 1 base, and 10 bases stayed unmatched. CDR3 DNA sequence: TGTGCCACCAAAATGGGACAGGGGGTAGGCACAGATACGCAGTATTTT. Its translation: CATKMGQGVGTDTQYF.

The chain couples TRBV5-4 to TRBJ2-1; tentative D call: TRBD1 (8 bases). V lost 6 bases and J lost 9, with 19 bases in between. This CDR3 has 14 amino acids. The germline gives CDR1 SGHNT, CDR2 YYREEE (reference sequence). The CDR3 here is CASTGGQGAREQFF. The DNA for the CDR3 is TGTGCCAGCACCGGGGGGCAGGGGGCGCGTGAGCAGTTCTTC.

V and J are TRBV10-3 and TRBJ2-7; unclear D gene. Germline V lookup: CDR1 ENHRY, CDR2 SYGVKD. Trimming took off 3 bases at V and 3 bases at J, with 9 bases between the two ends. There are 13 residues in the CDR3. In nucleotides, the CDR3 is TGTGCCATCAGTGAAGTAGGGAACTACGAGCAGTACTTC. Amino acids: CAISEVGNYEQYF.

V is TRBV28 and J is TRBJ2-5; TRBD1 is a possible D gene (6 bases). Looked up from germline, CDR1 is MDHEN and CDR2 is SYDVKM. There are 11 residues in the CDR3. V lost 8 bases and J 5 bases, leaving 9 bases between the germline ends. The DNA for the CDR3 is TGTGCCAGCGGGGGCCGGGAGACCCAGTACTTC. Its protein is CASGGRETQYF.